The 7 T cell receptor beta chains reported below all come from one sample, sequenced in a study of cytomegalovirus exposure and HLA in healthy donors (dated by TCRdb to about 2017). The library was built by means of the immunoSEQ multiplex PCR assay. The multiplex PCR relied on a mix of 60 forward primers for TCR Vbeta segments and 13 reverse primers for TCR Jbeta segments. In its TCRdb copy, this immuneACCESS table keeps in-frame sequences only and misses some clones. Where compared with another copy, unresolved V genes explain less than half of these, and the others have no known cause. The sample yields 100,000 to 150,000 clones; over 70% were counted once. The ten largest clones take up under 4.5% of the sample. Sequencing was performed on PBMCs. Receptor source: a man between 18 and 35 years old in good health and CMV-seropositive.

The chain employs TRBV7-9 and TRBJ2-1; 7 bases map to TRBD2. Germline V gene sequence: CDR1 SEHNR, CDR2 FQNEAQ (reference sequence). The CDR3 loop spans 16 amino acids. After removal of 5 bases from V and 9 bases from J, the junction contained 16 bases not matched to a gene. CDR3 nucleotide sequence: TGTGCCAGCAGCACCCCCCGTGGGGGGAGGGTCGGTGAGCAGTTCTTC. Translating it yields CASSTPRGGRVGEQFF.

The chain joins TRBV30 to TRBJ2-7; no definite D call. Germline loops: CDR1 GTSNPN, CDR2 SVGIG (reference sequence). The CDR3 extends over 11 amino acids. Trimming stripped 0 bases from V and 4 bases from J, with 4 bases between. CDR3 in amino acids: CAWSVSYEQYF. Here the CDR3 DNA reads TGTGCCTGGAGTGTGAGTTACGAGCAGTACTTC.

This clone was picked up one time. CDR3 DNA: TGTGCCAGCAGCGGGGGGGGATCCACAGATACGCAGTATTTT. It yields the protein CASSGGGSTDTQYF. The chain joins TRBV9 to TRBJ2-3; TRBD2 agrees at 7 bases. Germline values: CDR1 SGDLS, CDR2 YYNGEE. The V gene end was trimmed by 3 bases and the J gene end by 2 bases; junction bases not matched to a gene: 3. The CDR3 has 14 amino acids.

This chain connects TRBV5-1 to TRBJ2-5; D ambiguous. Per the germline V gene, CDR1 is SGHRS and CDR2 is YFSETQ. This CDR3 is 12 amino acids long. Trimming left V 6 bases short and J 0 bases short, with 6 bases between. Here the CDR3 DNA reads TGCGCCAGCACCCCGGACCAAGAGACCCAGTACTTC. Translated, it gives CASTPDQETQYF. The full variable domain, completed using reference TRBV5-1 and TRBJ2-5, is KAGVTQTPRYLIKTRGQQVTLSCSPISGHRSVSWYQQTPGQGLQFLFEYFSETQRNKGNFPGRFSGRQFSNSRSEMNVSTLELGDSALYLCASTPDQETQYFGPGTRLLVL.

The sample holds one count of this clone. The chain recombines TRBV9 with TRBJ2-6; 8 bases line up with TRBD1. V lost 3 bases to trimming and J lost 1 base; unmatched junction nucleotides: 0. CDR1 SGDLS and CDR2 YYNGEE come from the germline V gene. The CDR3 consists of 15 residues. The CDR3 sequence: CASSGQGSGANVLTF. CDR3 DNA: TGTGCCAGCAGCGGACAGGGGTCTGGGGCCAACGTCCTGACTTTC.

A remark on this clone: In the same sample, other DNA sequences code for this CDR3. This chain links TRBV4-3 with TRBJ1-4, with 7 bases aligning to TRBD1. Germline assignment: CDR1 LGHNA and CDR2 YSLEER. The CDR3 extends over 15 amino acids. Trimming removed 3 bases from V and 2 bases from J; junction bases left unmatched: 3. CDR3 loop: CASSQYRGTNEKLFF. CDR3 sequence (DNA): TGCGCCAGCAGCCAGTACAGGGGCACTAATGAAAAACTGTTTTTT.

The chain carries TRBV12-5 and TRBJ2-5, with D perhaps TRBD2 (5 bases). The end of the DNA aligns better with TRBJ2-7, so the J call may be wrong. The CDR3 length is 13 residues. The germline V gene encodes CDR1 LGHNT and CDR2 FRNRAP. CDR3 DNA: TGTGCTAGTGGTGCAGGACTGGTTTACGAGCAGTACTTC. Encoded protein: CASGAGLVYEQYF.